This T cell receptor beta chain emerged from a study of cytomegalovirus exposure and HLA in healthy donors. Use of 60 Vbeta and 13 Jbeta primers characterized the PCR. Here immunoSEQ multiplex PCR was the method, and the copy in TCRdb shows in-frame clones only, minus some. This listing includes around 140,000 clones. The germline gives CDR1 SGHRS, CDR2 YFSETQ. V was trimmed by 2 bases and J by 5 bases, leaving 20 bases between them. The CDR3 has 17 residues. The sample consisted of PBMCs. The chain joins TRBV5-1 to TRBJ2-1; a weak D match, TRBD1 (6 bases). The clonotype originates from a woman in her thirties or forties in good health and CMV-seronegative. The CDR3 reads CASSLLRRQVLDNEQFF. CDR3 in DNA: TGCGCCAGCAGCTTACTAAGGCGACAGGTCCTAGACAATGAGCAGTTCTTC.